The source of this T cell receptor (beta chain) is a study of CD8 T cells in Susac syndrome (dated 2019 in TCRdb). Concerning the study at large: Among the sequenced Susac syndrome patients, roughly six had clinically active disease and eight were in clinical remission. At the time of blood withdrawal, Susac syndrome patients were either therapy-naive, taking corticosteroids (with some also receiving IVIg), or on IVIg alone. Whether CD8+ T cell activation and differentiation in Susac syndrome was antigen driven was tested using repertoire sequencing. CD8+ T cell repertoire clonality was compared between 11 to 12 healthy donors, some 14 Susac syndrome patients and 15 multiple sclerosis patients. Results the study describes overall, beyond this receptor: The TCR sequencing and HLA analysis was acknowledged to have included a relatively small number of individuals. Looking at Susac-specific public clones, the researchers identified under 20 in the total CD8+ repertoire and roughly 5 in the CD8+ TEMRA repertoire. CD8+ repertoires in Susac syndrome showed clonal expansion, which was highest in CD8+ TEMRA cells and was greater in clinically active patients than in remitting patients.

In the case of this clonotype: No cognate antigen has been identified for it. No qualities accompany the bases; no much larger clone lies one base away.

Trimming takes 0 bases from V and 1 base from J, and the germline ends sit 5 bases apart. CDR1 and CDR2 were assigned from the germline V gene as SGDLS and YYNGEE. Reading from cysteine to phenylalanine, the CDR3 counts 14 amino acids. The entry retains the CDR3 DNA only, 42 bases that are in frame from base 1. RNA was extracted using the RNeasy kit, and about 0.45 to 1 ug of the RNA was reverse transcribed with random hexamers. The immunoSEQ multiplex PCR assay, which covers 54 Vbeta and 13 Jbeta segments, was used to amplify TCR beta CDR3 regions. PCR amplification bias was corrected by using a synthetic template baseline for primer optimization and computational correction. For the original study's pipeline: Reads were annotated to V, D and J genes according to IMGT and were analyzed with immunoSEQ Analyzer, with only productive sequences retained. Clonality was calculated as one minus the Shannon entropy normalized by log2 of the number of productive unique sequences. Public and private clones were assessed among the 100 most prevalent clones of each patient and control. Susac-specific clones were defined as absent from healthy and MS cohorts, around 1,000 published viral clones and other ImmuneACCESS disease sequences. The public sequencing data were trimmed at Q25 with fastp and processed into clonotypes with MiXCR by TCRdb, which kept only in-frame beta chains. Rows matching on CDR3 protein sequence are summarized as one entry with the most common DNA and genes. The authors' filters were not applied to this entry. The sample table holds some 130,000 distinct CDR3 sequences, of which 95% were seen once. Jointly, the top ten make up 0.15% to 0.2% of the sample.

Peripheral blood CD8+ and CD4+ T cells from healthy donors, Susac syndrome patients and multiple sclerosis patients were profiled by high-throughput TCR beta sequencing. The Susac syndrome patients fulfilled recently defined diagnostic criteria for definite or probable disease. Bulk CD8+ and CD4+ T cells were purified magnetically by negative isolation, whereas CD8+ TEMRA cells were enriched by FACS. Blood was collected in EDTA tubes and processed within 24 hours, with PBMCs isolated through density gradient centrifugation. PBMCs intended for TCR sequencing were cryopreserved in liquid nitrogen and thawed later in a water bath at 37 degrees C. The sorted or isolated CD4+, CD8+ and CD8+ TEMRA cells had a purity of 90% or higher.

The chain employs TRBV9 and TRBJ1-5, with no D gene named confidently. This clonotype was sampled from a human donor with Susac syndrome. What was sequenced was CD8+ T cells from PBMCs. The base sequence is TGTGCCAGCAGCGTAGAAGCAAGCAATCAGCCCCAGCATTTT. Its product reads: CASSVEASNQPQHF.